This T cell receptor beta chain was recorded in a study of OX40 agonist ivuxolimab in advanced cancers. The ends lost 4 bases at V and 2 bases at J; junction bases unmatched: 14. CDR3 size: 18 residues. Looked up from germline, CDR1 is WNHNN and CDR2 is SYGVQD (reference sequence). TCRdb's copy holds only in-frame clones and misses some; the assay was immunoSEQ multiplex PCR. The sample lists roughly 66,000 clones; 75% to 85% were seen once. The specimen comprised CD4+ or CD8+ T cells sorted from blood, sampled in a trial of the OX40 agonist ivuxolimab. The chain is built from TRBV10-1 and TRBJ1-2, with 9 bases matching TRBD1. This clonotype was sampled from an adult with an advanced solid tumor such as melanoma, head and neck, liver or kidney cancer. Here the CDR3 reads CASSALVTGGDENYGYTF. CDR3 coding DNA: TGCGCCAGCAGTGCCCTTGTTACAGGGGGCGATGAAAACTATGGCTACACCTTC.